This TCR beta chain derives from a study of shared clonotypes between healthy human individuals. Donors, healthy HIV-negative adults, lacked recent acute infections or vaccinations. Investigators divided CD4+ cells into CD45RA+ naive and CD45RA-negative memory subsets. Repertoires were generated with immunoSEQ multiplex PCR, while TCRdb's copy carries only in-frame clones and drops some. The sample yields roughly 2.5 million clones, around nine tenths seen once. This CDR3 has 14 residues. Germline CDR1 reads MNHEY; CDR2 reads SMNVEV (reference sequence). With 2 bases removed from V and 10 bases from J, the gap between germline ends came to 14 bases.

Material: naive CD4+ T cells sorted from blood. Noted subset: CD45RA+ positively selected. This TCR came from a man aged 18-30 years in good health. The J gene is TRBJ1-4, the V gene TRBV27; D ambiguous. DNA for the CDR3: TGTGCCAGCAGTTTAAATCAAAACAAGGGAAAACTGTTTTTT. This codes for CASSLNQNKGKLFF.